This T cell receptor beta chain was sequenced for a study of T cells after yellow fever vaccination. Study-wide background: Low-cell-number fractions were prepared with SMART-Seq v4 Ultra Low Input.

Findings of the study overall: Reappearing after the booster were most of the clones from primary vaccination (about 96% CD4, roughly 86% CD8).

J gave up 4 bases and V 4 bases, and 12 bases lay outside the gene matches. The length of the CDR3 is 16 residues. In germline, CDR1 is MGHRA, CDR2 YSYEKL. Comments on this clonotype: Its target is not known.

Via MiXCR, TCRdb re-called the 5' RACE reads, giving one row per CDR3 protein. The sample records over 300,000 distinct CDR3 sequences, around 4% being singletons. The sequence was collected from a man aged 18 to 30 who received the YFV17D yellow fever vaccine. The chain employs TRBV4-1 and TRBJ2-5; 7 bases align to TRBD2. The sequenced sample was PBMCs, obtained on the day of the yellow fever booster vaccination. The CDR3 DNA follows: TGCGCCAGCAGCCCATCCGCGGGGGTAATGGGAGAGACCCAGTACTTC. Translated: CASSPSAGVMGETQYF.